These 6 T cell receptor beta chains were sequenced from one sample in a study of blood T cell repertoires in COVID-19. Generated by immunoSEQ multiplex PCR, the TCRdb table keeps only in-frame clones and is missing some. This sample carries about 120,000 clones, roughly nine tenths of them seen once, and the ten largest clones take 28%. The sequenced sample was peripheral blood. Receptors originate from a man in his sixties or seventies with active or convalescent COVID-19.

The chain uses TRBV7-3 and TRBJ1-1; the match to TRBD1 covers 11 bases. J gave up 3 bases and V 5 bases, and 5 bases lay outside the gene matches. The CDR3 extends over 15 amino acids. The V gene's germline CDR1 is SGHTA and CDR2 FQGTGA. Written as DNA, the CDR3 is TGTGCCAGCAGCCCCTCGGGACAGGGGGACACTGAAGCTTTCTTT. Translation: CASSPSGQGDTEAFF.

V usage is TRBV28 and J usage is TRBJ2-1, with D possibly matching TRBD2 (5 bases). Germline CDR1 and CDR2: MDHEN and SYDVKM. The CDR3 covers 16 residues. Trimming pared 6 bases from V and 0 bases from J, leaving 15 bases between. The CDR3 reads CASRFEGPSSYNEQFF. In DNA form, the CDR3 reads TGTGCCAGCAGGTTCGAGGGCCCCAGCTCCTACAATGAGCAGTTCTTC.

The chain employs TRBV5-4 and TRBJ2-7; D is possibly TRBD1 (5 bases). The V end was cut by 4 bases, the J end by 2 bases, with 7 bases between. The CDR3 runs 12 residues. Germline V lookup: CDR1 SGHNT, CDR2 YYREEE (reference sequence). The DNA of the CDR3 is TGTGCCAGCAGCGACAGTACCTACGAGCAGTACTTC. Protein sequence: CASSDSTYEQYF. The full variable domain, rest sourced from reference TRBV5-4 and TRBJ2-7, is ETGVTQSPTHLIKTRGQQVTLRCSSQSGHNTVSWYQQALGQGPQFIFQYYREEENGRGNFPPRFSGLQFPNYSSELNVNALELDDSALYLCASSDSTYEQYFGPGTRLTVT.

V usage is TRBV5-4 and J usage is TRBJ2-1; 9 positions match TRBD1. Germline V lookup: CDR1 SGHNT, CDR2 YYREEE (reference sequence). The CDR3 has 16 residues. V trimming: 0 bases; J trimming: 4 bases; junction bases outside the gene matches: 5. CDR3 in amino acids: CASSLGGQGKYNEQFF. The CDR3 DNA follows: TGTGCCAGCAGCTTGGGGGGACAGGGAAAGTACAATGAGCAGTTCTTC.

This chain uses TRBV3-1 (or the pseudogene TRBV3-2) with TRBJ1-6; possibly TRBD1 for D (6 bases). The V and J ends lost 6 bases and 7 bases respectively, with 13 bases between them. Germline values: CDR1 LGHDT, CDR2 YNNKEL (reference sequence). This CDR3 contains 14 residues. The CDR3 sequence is CASSRTDTNSPLHF. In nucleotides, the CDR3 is TGTGCCAGCAGTCGGACAGACACAAATTCACCCCTCCACTTT.

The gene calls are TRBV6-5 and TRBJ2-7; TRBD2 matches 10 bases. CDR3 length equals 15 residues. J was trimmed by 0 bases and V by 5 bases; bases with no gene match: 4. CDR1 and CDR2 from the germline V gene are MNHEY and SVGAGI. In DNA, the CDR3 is TGTGCCAGCAGTCCCGGACTAGCGGACTCCTACGAGCAGTACTTC. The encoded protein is CASSPGLADSYEQYF.